A single sample is the source of the 14 T cell receptor beta chains below, sequenced in a study of T cells in Graves' hyperthyroidism and ophthalmopathy. Amplification targeted TCR beta CDR3 regions from RNA transcripts. TCR CDR3 regions were first amplified by RT-PCR with HTBI primers. TCRdb passed the multiplex PCR reads through MiXCR, listing each CDR3 protein once. Of fewer than 350,000 distinct CDR3 sequences listed, 13% are singletons. The source material was blood. The receptors were gathered from a woman aged 25 to 39 with Graves' hyperthyroidism that later progressed to Graves' ophthalmopathy.

This clonotype has at least ten counts. This chain joins TRBV20-1 and TRBJ2-7, with 10 bases matching TRBD2. Trimming took 5 bases from V and 6 from J; bases not matched to a gene: 7. CDR1 is DFQATT, CDR2 SNEGSKA, per germline (reference sequence). The CDR3 has 13 residues. CDR3 loop: CSAATSGIGEQYF. In DNA, the CDR3 is TGCAGTGCTGCAACTAGCGGGATTGGCGAGCAGTACTTC.

This clonotype was detected ten times or more. The V and J genes are TRBV28 and TRBJ1-2, with D possibly being TRBD1 (5 bases). Germline-derived CDR1 and CDR2 are MDHEN and SYDVKM. CDR3 length: 14 amino acids. With 0 bases removed from V and 14 bases from J, the gap between germline ends came to 19 bases. The DNA of the CDR3 is TGTGCCAGCAGTTTATGGGCCCGTGGCAGGGCGGGAACCTTC. Its translation: CASSLWARGRAGTF.

A note on this clonotype: The junction departs from germline at one end; a sequencing error may be responsible. The genes are TRBV29-1 and TRBJ1-1; D is unresolved. The CDR3 contains 15 residues. Germline CDR1 is SQVTM and CDR2 is ANQGSEA. In DNA, the CDR3 is TGCAGGGTTGAGGCTCGAATAACTCGAGGGCTGGGTGCTTTCTTT. Residues: CRVEARITRGLGAFF.

This clonotype was observed a few times. An end of the junction differs from the germline gene, which may be a read error. This chain uses TRBV6-1 with TRBJ2-1, with a tentative D call TRBD1 (6 bases). The CDR3 sequence is 9 residues long. Germline lookup yields CDR1 MNHNS and CDR2 SASEGT. The CDR3, as DNA: TGTGCAAGCAAACAGGGGCAGTTCTTC. Translating gives CASKQGQFF.

This clonotype appeared many times. CDR3 nucleotides: TGCAGTGCGCATATAGCGGGGGCGGGAGTCGAGCAGTACTTC. Translation gives CSAHIAGAGVEQYF. The chain combines TRBV20-1 with TRBJ2-7; 9 nucleotides line up with TRBD2. Trimming cost V 6 bases and J 6 bases; bases outside gene matches: 12. This CDR3 is 14 amino acids long. Germline lookup yields CDR1 DFQATT and CDR2 SNEGSKA (reference sequence).

This clonotype was seen many times. The V gene is TRBV19, the J gene TRBJ2-3; TRBD2 is a possible D gene (6 bases). Germline V gives CDR1 LNHDA, CDR2 SQIVND (reference sequence). V was clipped by 8 bases and J by 2 bases, with 11 bases between them. This CDR3 spans 13 amino acids. The CDR3 nucleotides read TGTGCCAGTGGAACGGGAGACACAGATACGCAGTATTTT. Amino acid sequence: CASGTGDTDTQYF. The complete variable domain, with remaining parts taken from reference TRBV19 and TRBJ2-3, reads DGGITQSPKYLFRKEGQNVTLSCEQNLNHDAMYWYRQDPGQGLRLIYYSQIVNDFQKGDIAEGYSVSREKKESFPLTVTSAQKNPTAFYLCASGTGDTDTQYFGPGTRLTVL.

This clonotype has ten or more counts. J is TRBJ2-5 and V is TRBV12-3 or TRBV12-4; TRBD1 might be the D (5 bases). V was trimmed by 3 bases and J by 4 bases, leaving 12 bases between them. The CDR3 extends over 14 amino acids. Here the CDR3 DNA reads TGTGCCAGCAGTTTCGACAGAATTTCAGAGACCCAGTACTTC. Encoded protein: CASSFDRISETQYF.

In its sample, this clonotype was seen a few times. This chain uses TRBV29-1 with TRBJ2-7; 10 bases map to TRBD1. V shed 4 bases and J 3 bases; nucleotides not matched to a gene: 0. The germline CDR1 and CDR2 sequences are SQVTM and ANQGSEA. The CDR3 sequence is 12 residues long. The CDR3 is CSVGTGGYEQYF. The CDR3, as DNA: TGCAGCGTTGGGACAGGGGGCTACGAGCAGTACTTC.

This clonotype was seen at least ten times. The chain couples TRBV28 to TRBJ2-2; D is tentatively TRBD1 or TRBD2 (6 bases each). CDR3 size: 13 residues. The ends were cut back, 8 bases at V and 7 bases at J, with 14 bases in the middle. CDR1 and CDR2 (germline): MDHEN, SYDVKM. This CDR3 reads CASARGLVGELFF. CDR3 nucleotide sequence: TGTGCCAGCGCTCGGGGGCTGGTCGGGGAGCTGTTTTTT.

The table lists this clonotype with many counts. This chain links TRBV10-3 with TRBJ2-7; 7 bases map to TRBD2. Germline values: CDR1 ENHRY, CDR2 SYGVKD. The J segment lost 3 bases and the V segment lost 3 bases, leaving 5 bases of the junction unmatched. The CDR3 has 14 residues. CDR3 in amino acids: CAISESGKVYEQYF. DNA of the CDR3: TGTGCCATCAGTGAAAGCGGGAAAGTCTACGAGCAGTACTTC.

This clonotype was seen at least ten times. The chain has TRBV20-1 and TRBJ2-5; TRBD2 might be the D (5 bases). The CDR3 contains 13 residues. Germline V gene data show CDR1 as DFQATT and CDR2 as SNEGSKA (reference sequence). V lost 4 bases and J 7 bases, leaving 16 bases between the germline ends. CDR3 sequence: CSATGGGYVTQYF. CDR3 DNA: TGCAGTGCTACTGGCGGCGGGTATGTGACCCAGTACTTC.

This clonotype was detected ten times or more. The rearrangement links TRBV28 to TRBJ2-7, with a possible D match to TRBD1 (5 bases). The germline V and J ends were trimmed by 9 bases and 4 bases, with 10 bases remaining between them. From germline, CDR1 is MDHEN and CDR2 SYDVKM. CDR3 length equals 11 residues. The chain's CDR3 is CARNRTYEQYF. The CDR3, as DNA: TGTGCCAGAAACAGGACGTACGAGCAGTACTTC. The whole variable domain, filled in from reference TRBV28 and TRBJ2-7, reads DVKVTQSSRYLVKRTGEKVFLECVQDMDHENMFWYRQDPGLGLRLIYFSYDVKMKEKGDIPEGYSVSREKKERFSLILESASTNQTSMYLCARNRTYEQYFGPGTRLTVT.

This clonotype was seen more than once but under ten times. One junction end does not reproduce the germline sequence, and a read error may be involved. This chain joins TRBV19 and TRBJ1-2, with D possibly being TRBD1 (5 bases). Germline V CDR1 and CDR2: LNHDA, SQIVND (reference sequence). The CDR3 length is 13 residues. For the CDR3, the DNA is TGTGCCAGTAGTTCGACAGCTAGCTATGGCCACACCTTC. It specifies CASSSTASYGHTF.

The table lists this clonotype with many counts. The CDR3 spells CASSLSLGGGYEQYF. The CDR3 DNA sequence: TGCGCCAGCAGCCTCAGTTTAGGGGGTGGCTACGAGCAGTACTTC. The rearrangement links TRBV5-1 to TRBJ2-7, with TRBD1 as a possible D gene (6 bases). Germline V gene lookup returns CDR1 SGHRS and CDR2 YFSETQ. The CDR3 totals 15 residues. V lost 4 bases and J lost 3, with 17 bases in between.